These 7 T cell receptor beta chains originate from one sample sequenced in a study of OX40 agonist ivuxolimab in advanced cancers. The protocol was immunoSEQ multiplex PCR, while the TCRdb copy is restricted to in-frame clones and leaves out a portion. This table has tens of thousands of clones, roughly 90% appearing once. Here the sequenced sample was CD4+ or CD8+ T cells sorted from blood, taken in a trial of the OX40 agonist ivuxolimab. Receptor source: an adult with an advanced solid tumor such as melanoma, head and neck, liver or kidney cancer.

The chain has TRBV6-6 and TRBJ1-2, with 7 positions matching TRBD1. The germline V gene encodes CDR1 MNHNY and CDR2 SVGAGI (reference sequence). This CDR3 has 12 amino acids. V trimming: 6 bases; J trimming: 8 bases; junction bases outside the gene matches: 6. CDR3: CASRQGVSGYTF. The CDR3, as DNA: TGTGCCAGCAGGCAGGGGGTGAGCGGCTACACCTTC.

This chain joins TRBV25-1 and TRBJ2-1; a possible D gene is TRBD1 (6 bases). Trimming shortened V by 2 bases and J by 8 bases, and 16 bases separated the two germline ends. The CDR3 is 15 amino acids. Germline CDR1 is MGHDK and CDR2 is SYGVNS. CDR3 sequence (DNA): TGTGCCAGCAGTGAAATGAAGCAGGGGCGGGATGAGCAGTTCTTC. Its protein product is CASSEMKQGRDEQFF.

The rearrangement links TRBV19 to TRBJ2-1; D is perhaps TRBD1 or TRBD2 (6 bases each). Trimming shortened V by 6 bases and J by 8 bases, and 23 bases separated the two germline ends. CDR1 and CDR2 from the germline V gene are LNHDA and SQIVND (reference sequence). CDR3 length: 16 amino acids. The CDR3 loop reads CASSLTGAGTKDEQFF. For the CDR3, the DNA is TGTGCCAGTAGCCTCACGGGGGCAGGGACAAAAGATGAGCAGTTCTTC.

The CDR3 spells CASSLGGGERTDTQYF. The CDR3 bases are TGTGCCAGCAGTTTAGGAGGGGGGGAACGCACAGATACGCAGTATTTT. J is TRBJ2-3 and V is TRBV27, with D maybe TRBD2 (7 bases). Trimming stripped 2 bases from V and 1 base from J, with 13 bases between. The CDR3 extends over 16 amino acids. Looked up from germline, CDR1 is MNHEY and CDR2 is SMNVEV (reference sequence).

The chain uses TRBV19 and TRBJ1-1, with TRBD1 as a possible D gene (5 bases). CDR1 and CDR2 (germline): LNHDA, SQIVND (reference sequence). The CDR3 runs 13 residues. V lost 7 bases and J 0 bases, leaving 9 bases between the germline ends. The chain's CDR3 is CASNGRVNTEAFF. CDR3 DNA sequence: TGTGCCAGTAACGGCAGGGTGAACACTGAAGCTTTCTTT.

The chain couples TRBV30 to TRBJ2-1; TRBD2 matches at 9 bases. J was trimmed by 8 bases and V by 5 bases; bases with no gene match: 7. CDR3 length: 13 amino acids. Germline values: CDR1 GTSNPN, CDR2 SVGIG (reference sequence). The CDR3: CAWSTGTSYEQFF. The CDR3 DNA reads TGTGCCTGGTCCACGGGGACTAGCTATGAGCAGTTCTTC.

The chain has TRBV7-2 and TRBJ2-3, with TRBD2 identical over 7 bases. The CDR3 runs to 18 residues. Trimming took 5 bases from V and 1 from J; bases not matched to a gene: 15. The V gene's germline CDR1 is SGHTA and CDR2 FQGNSA. The chain's CDR3 is CASSQRGSRLAGTDTQYF. DNA for the CDR3: TGTGCCAGCAGCCAACGGGGCTCCCGACTAGCTGGCACAGATACGCAGTATTTT.